The present TCR beta chain was sequenced within a study of T cells in Graves' hyperthyroidism and ophthalmopathy. Study results and limitations: In simple terms, a model built on 13 V-J features told ophthalmopathy apart from stable hyperthyroidism. Model predictions of ophthalmopathy came a median around 6.5 months before onset. Blood also carried most thyroid clonotypes expanded above 0.001.

Thyroid ultrasound and orbital computed tomography, with clinical symptoms and serum thyroxine and TRAb, informed diagnoses. The CDR3 has 16 amino acids. Looked up from germline, CDR1 is MGHRA and CDR2 is YSYEKL. V lost 6 bases to trimming and J lost 4 bases; unmatched junction nucleotides: 11. Regions amplified from RNA transcripts were the TCR beta CDR3 regions. The study used the HTBI primer set for a first-round RT-PCR of the TCR CDR3. TCRdb reprocessed the multiplex PCR reads with MiXCR, giving one entry per CDR3 protein. The sample has under 350,000 distinct CDR3 sequences; 21% are singletons. About this clonotype: Its target is not known.

The rearrangement uses TRBV4-1 and TRBJ2-1; 8 bases are shared with TRBD1. What was sequenced was blood. This TCR was recovered from a woman aged 45-59 years with Graves' hyperthyroidism. The CDR3 DNA reads as TGCGCCAGCAGTGTTCGTGGCAGGGGGCTTTACAATGAGCAGTTCTTC. Translating gives CASSVRGRGLYNEQFF.